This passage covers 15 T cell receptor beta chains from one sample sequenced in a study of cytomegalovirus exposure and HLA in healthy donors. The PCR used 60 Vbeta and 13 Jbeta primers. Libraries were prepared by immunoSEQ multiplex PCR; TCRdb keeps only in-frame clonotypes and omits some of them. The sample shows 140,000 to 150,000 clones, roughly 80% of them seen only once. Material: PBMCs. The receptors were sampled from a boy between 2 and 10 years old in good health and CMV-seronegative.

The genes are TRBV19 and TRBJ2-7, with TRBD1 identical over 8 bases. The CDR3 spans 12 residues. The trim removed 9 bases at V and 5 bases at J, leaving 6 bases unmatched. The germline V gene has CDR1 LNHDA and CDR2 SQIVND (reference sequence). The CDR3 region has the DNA TGTGCCAGCAAGGACAGGGACCACGAGCAGTACTTC. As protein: CASKDRDHEQYF. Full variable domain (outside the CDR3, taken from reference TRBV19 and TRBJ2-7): DGGITQSPKYLFRKEGQNVTLSCEQNLNHDAMYWYRQDPGQGLRLIYYSQIVNDFQKGDIAEGYSVSREKKESFPLTVTSAQKNPTAFYLCASKDRDHEQYFGPGTRLTVT.

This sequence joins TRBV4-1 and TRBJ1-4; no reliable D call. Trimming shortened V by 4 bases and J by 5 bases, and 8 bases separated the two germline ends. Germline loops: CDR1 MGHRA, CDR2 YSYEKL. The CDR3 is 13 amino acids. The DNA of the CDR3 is TGCGCCAGCAGCCCCGGGATGAATGAAAAACTGTTTTTT. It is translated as CASSPGMNEKLFF.

CDR3 sequence: CASGMSGGAPYQPQHF. The CDR3 bases are TGTGCCAGCGGGATGAGCGGAGGGGCCCCTTACCAGCCCCAGCATTTT. The rearrangement uses TRBV28 and TRBJ1-5; D is possibly TRBD1 (5 bases). V shed 8 bases and J shed 7 bases, with 24 bases lying between them. The CDR3 totals 16 residues. CDR1 MDHEN and CDR2 SYDVKM come from the germline V gene.

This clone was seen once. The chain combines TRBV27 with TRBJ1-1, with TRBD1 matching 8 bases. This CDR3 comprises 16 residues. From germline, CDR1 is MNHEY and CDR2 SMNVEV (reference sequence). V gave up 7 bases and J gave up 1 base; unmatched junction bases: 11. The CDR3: CASNSGGGGPNTEAFF. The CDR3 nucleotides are TGTGCCAGCAACTCAGGGGGCGGTGGACCGAACACTGAAGCTTTCTTT.

The CDR3: CASSSSRDSDTQYF. For the CDR3, the DNA is TGTGCCAGCAGCTCCTCGCGTGATAGCGATACGCAGTATTTT. The chain links TRBV7-2 to TRBJ2-3; the D is unclear. The CDR3 consists of 14 residues. The germline gives CDR1 SGHTA, CDR2 FQGNSA. Trimming removed 4 bases from V and 6 bases from J, with 14 bases in between.

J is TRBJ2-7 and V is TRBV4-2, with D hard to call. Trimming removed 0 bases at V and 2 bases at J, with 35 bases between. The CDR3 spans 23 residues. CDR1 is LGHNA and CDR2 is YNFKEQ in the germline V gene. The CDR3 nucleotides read TGTGCCAGCAGCCAAGATATGGAACACGTTAGCCAAATACCTAATAACATTACCTACGAGCAGTACTTC. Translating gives CASSQDMEHVSQIPNNITYEQYF.

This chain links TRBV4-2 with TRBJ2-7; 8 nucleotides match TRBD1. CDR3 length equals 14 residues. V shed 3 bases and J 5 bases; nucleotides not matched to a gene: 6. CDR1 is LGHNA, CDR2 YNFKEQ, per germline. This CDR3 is CASSHRQGSDEQYF. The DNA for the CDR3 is TGTGCCAGCAGCCATAGACAGGGGTCAGACGAGCAGTACTTC.

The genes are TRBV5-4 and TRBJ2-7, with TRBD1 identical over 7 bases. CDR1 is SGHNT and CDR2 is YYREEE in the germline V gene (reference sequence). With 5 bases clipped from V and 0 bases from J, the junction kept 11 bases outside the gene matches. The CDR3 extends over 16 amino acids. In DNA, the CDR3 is TGTGCCAGCAGTCAAATCCCCTGGGACAGCTCCTACGAGCAGTACTTC. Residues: CASSQIPWDSSYEQYF. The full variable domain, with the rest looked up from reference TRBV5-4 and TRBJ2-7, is ETGVTQSPTHLIKTRGQQVTLRCSSQSGHNTVSWYQQALGQGPQFIFQYYREEENGRGNFPPRFSGLQFPNYSSELNVNALELDDSALYLCASSQIPWDSSYEQYFGPGTRLTVT.

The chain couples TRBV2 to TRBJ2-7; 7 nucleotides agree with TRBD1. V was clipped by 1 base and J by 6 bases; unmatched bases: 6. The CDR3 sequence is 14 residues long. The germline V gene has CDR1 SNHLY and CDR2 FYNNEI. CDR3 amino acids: CASSEEGAMSEQYF. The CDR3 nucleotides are TGTGCCAGCAGTGAAGAGGGGGCGATGTCCGAGCAGTACTTC.

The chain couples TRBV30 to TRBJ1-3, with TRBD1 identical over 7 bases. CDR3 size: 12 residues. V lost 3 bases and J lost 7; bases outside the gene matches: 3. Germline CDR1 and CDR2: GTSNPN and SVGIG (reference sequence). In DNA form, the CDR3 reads TGTGCCTGGAGACAGGGGAGTAACACCATATATTTT. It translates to CAWRQGSNTIYF.

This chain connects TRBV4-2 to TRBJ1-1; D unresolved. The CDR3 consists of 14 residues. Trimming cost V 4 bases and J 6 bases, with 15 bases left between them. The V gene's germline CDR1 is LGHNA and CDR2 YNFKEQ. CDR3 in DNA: TGTGCCAGCAGCCGAGGTCGAGGGCTACCTGAAGCTTTCTTT. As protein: CASSRGRGLPEAFF.

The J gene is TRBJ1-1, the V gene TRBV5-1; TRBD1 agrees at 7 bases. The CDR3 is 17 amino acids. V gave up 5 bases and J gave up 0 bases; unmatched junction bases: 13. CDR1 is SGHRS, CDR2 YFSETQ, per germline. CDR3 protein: CASSYVTGRIMNTEAFF. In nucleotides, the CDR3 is TGCGCCAGCAGTTACGTGACAGGGAGGATCATGAACACTGAAGCTTTCTTT.

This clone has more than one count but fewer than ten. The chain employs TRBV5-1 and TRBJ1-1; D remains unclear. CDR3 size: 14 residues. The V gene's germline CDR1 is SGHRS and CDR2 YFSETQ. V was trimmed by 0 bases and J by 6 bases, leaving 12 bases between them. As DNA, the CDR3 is TGCGCCAGCAGCTTGGCCGGGGATAATCCTGAAGCTTTCTTT. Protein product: CASSLAGDNPEAFF. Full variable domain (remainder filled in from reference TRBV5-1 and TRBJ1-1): KAGVTQTPRYLIKTRGQQVTLSCSPISGHRSVSWYQQTPGQGLQFLFEYFSETQRNKGNFPGRFSGRQFSNSRSEMNVSTLELGDSALYLCASSLAGDNPEAFFGQGTRLTVV.

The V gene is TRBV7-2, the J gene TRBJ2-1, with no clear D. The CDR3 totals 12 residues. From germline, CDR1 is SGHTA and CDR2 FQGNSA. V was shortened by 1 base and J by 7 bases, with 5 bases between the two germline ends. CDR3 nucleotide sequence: TGTGCCAGCAGCTTAGTTCGGAATGAGCAGTTCTTC. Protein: CASSLVRNEQFF.

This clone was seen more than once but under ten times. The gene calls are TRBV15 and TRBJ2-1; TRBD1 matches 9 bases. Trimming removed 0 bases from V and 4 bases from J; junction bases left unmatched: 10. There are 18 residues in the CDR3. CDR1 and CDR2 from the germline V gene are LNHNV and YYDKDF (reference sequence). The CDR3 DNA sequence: TGTGCCACCAGCAGAGATCCAGTGAGAGGACAGGGGTACAATGAGCAGTTCTTC. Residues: CATSRDPVRGQGYNEQFF.